The 25 T cell receptor beta chains reported below all come from one sample, sequenced in a study of cytomegalovirus exposure and HLA in healthy donors. The PCR used 60 Vbeta and 13 Jbeta primers. This table comes from immunoSEQ multiplex PCR, and its TCRdb copy is limited to in-frame clones, with some not included. Here the sample spans 150,000 to 200,000 clones, approximately 80% being singletons. The sample consisted of PBMCs. Receptors were obtained from a woman between 50 and 59 years old in good health and CMV-seronegative.

CDR3 DNA sequence: TGTGCCAGCAGGTCGGATCTGACGGGGATAACCAAGCAGTTCTTC. Translated, it gives CASRSDLTGITKQFF. The chain is built from TRBV7-2 and TRBJ2-1, with D tentatively TRBD2 (5 bases). The V end lost 6 bases, the J end lost 11 bases, and 23 bases lay between the germline ends. Germline V gene sequence: CDR1 SGHTA, CDR2 FQGNSA. CDR3 size: 15 residues.

V is TRBV4-3 and J is TRBJ2-7, with 9 bases identical to TRBD1. CDR1 LGHNA and CDR2 YSLEER come from the germline V gene. This CDR3 comprises 16 residues. V gave up 0 bases and J gave up 6 bases; unmatched junction bases: 9. The CDR3 here is CASSQDFGTGPIEQYF. The CDR3 DNA sequence: TGCGCCAGCAGCCAAGATTTCGGGACAGGGCCCATCGAGCAGTACTTC.

This clone was counted once. The chain recombines TRBV5-1 with TRBJ2-3, with a tentative D call TRBD1 (5 bases). The V gene's germline CDR1 is SGHRS and CDR2 YFSETQ. V gave up 4 bases and J gave up 4 bases, with 19 bases separating them. The CDR3 runs to 16 residues. CDR3: CASSPAAGPSSDTQYF. The CDR3 DNA follows: TGCGCCAGCAGCCCGGCGGCAGGGCCCAGTTCAGATACGCAGTATTTT.

This chain connects TRBV5-1 to TRBJ2-5; 7 bases align to TRBD1. CDR3 length equals 14 residues. CDR1 SGHRS and CDR2 YFSETQ come from the germline V gene. Trimming cost V 0 bases and J 5 bases; bases outside gene matches: 4. CDR3 loop: CASSLGQGMETQYF. The DNA of the CDR3 is TGCGCCAGCAGCTTGGGACAGGGAATGGAGACCCAGTACTTC.

The chain employs TRBV27 and TRBJ1-5, with a tentative D call TRBD1 (5 bases). The germline CDR1 and CDR2 sequences are MNHEY and SMNVEV (reference sequence). The CDR3 extends over 14 amino acids. The germline V and J ends were trimmed by 5 bases and 0 bases, with 8 bases remaining between them. This chain's CDR3 is CASSGGYSNQPQHF. For the CDR3, the DNA is TGTGCCAGCAGTGGGGGGTATAGCAATCAGCCCCAGCATTTT.

This chain links TRBV7-9 with TRBJ1-6; TRBD1 agrees at 8 bases. The CDR3 loop spans 14 amino acids. Germline loops: CDR1 SEHNR, CDR2 FQNEAQ (reference sequence). J was trimmed by 8 bases and V by 4 bases; bases with no gene match: 4. In DNA form, the CDR3 reads TGTGCCAGCAGCTGGACAGGGCGAGATTCACCCCTCCACTTT. This translates into CASSWTGRDSPLHF.

The genes are TRBV2 and TRBJ2-3; the D gene is possibly TRBD2 (5 bases). The CDR3 spans 14 residues. Germline CDR1 SNHLY, CDR2 FYNNEI. V lost 6 bases and J lost 1, with 11 bases in between. The CDR3 loop reads CASRSPGGTDTQYF. CDR3 coding DNA: TGTGCCAGCAGGTCTCCCGGGGGCACAGATACGCAGTATTTT. Full variable domain (outside the CDR3, taken from reference TRBV2 and TRBJ2-3): EPEVTQTPSHQVTQMGQEVILRCVPISNHLYFYWYRQILGQKVEFLVSFYNNEISEKSEIFDDQFSVERPDGSNFTLKIRSTKLEDSAMYFCASRSPGGTDTQYFGPGTRLTVL.

The gene calls are TRBV10-2 and TRBJ1-2, with D possibly being TRBD1 (6 bases). The V end was cut by 7 bases, the J end by 2 bases, with 20 bases between. The CDR3 is 16 amino acids. Per the germline V gene, CDR1 is WSHSY and CDR2 is SAAADI. CDR3 sequence (DNA): TGCGCCAGCACCGACACCGGGACAAGATCAAACTATGGCTACACCTTC. Protein: CASTDTGTRSNYGYTF.

The chain uses TRBV5-1 and TRBJ2-1; D is uncertain. Germline V gives CDR1 SGHRS, CDR2 YFSETQ. The V end lost 2 bases, the J end lost 7 bases, and 10 bases lay between the germline ends. The CDR3 is 13 residues long. CDR3 coding DNA: TGCGCCAGCAGCTTCAACAGCTTTAATGAGCAGTTCTTC. Translation: CASSFNSFNEQFF.

In regard to this clone: The identical CDR3 is also encoded by other nucleotide sequences in the sample. The CDR3 sequence is CASSSGAGQGNEQYF. In DNA form, the CDR3 reads TGTGCCAGCAGTTCAGGTGCGGGACAGGGAAACGAGCAGTACTTC. This chain connects TRBV7-6 to TRBJ2-7, with 9 bases that match TRBD1. The germline gives CDR1 SGHVS, CDR2 FNYEAQ. The V and J ends lost 6 bases and 5 bases, in that order; junction bases with no gene match: 11. The CDR3 sequence is 15 residues long.

This clone was observed once. The genes are TRBV28 and TRBJ2-5, with 15 bases lining up with TRBD2. The J call may be in error: the DNA end matches TRBJ2-7 better. The CDR3 covers 17 residues. Germline CDR1 and CDR2: MDHEN and SYDVKM. CDR3 loop: CASSSQGLAGGGYEQYF. The DNA of the CDR3 is TGTGCCAGCAGTTCCCAGGGACTAGCGGGAGGCGGTTACGAGCAGTACTTC.

The CDR3 loop reads CASFRDRANYGYTF. The CDR3 nucleotides read TGTGCCAGCTTTAGAGACAGGGCTAACTATGGCTACACCTTC. The V gene is TRBV5-5, the J gene TRBJ1-2; the match to TRBD1 covers 7 bases. In germline, CDR1 is SGHKS, CDR2 YYEKEE (reference sequence). Trimming took 7 bases from V and 0 from J; bases not matched to a gene: 6. This CDR3 comprises 14 residues.

CDR3 residues: CATSRAGRGANNEQFF. CDR3 DNA: TGTGCCACCAGCAGAGCTGGGCGGGGGGCCAACAATGAGCAGTTCTTC. The chain carries TRBV15 and TRBJ2-1; the match to TRBD2 covers 8 bases. The CDR3 spans 16 residues. The germline gives CDR1 LNHNV, CDR2 YYDKDF (reference sequence). The junction had 7 bases not matched to a gene; V was cut back by 1 base and J by 5 bases.

As DNA, the CDR3 is TGTGCCAGCAGCCAAGATGGGGGACAGGGTTATTTCGAGCAGTACTTC. This translates into CASSQDGGQGYFEQYF. The chain uses TRBV14 and TRBJ2-7; 9 positions match TRBD1. Germline values: CDR1 SGHDN, CDR2 FVKESK. The CDR3 is 16 residues long. J was trimmed by 6 bases and V by 0 bases; bases with no gene match: 9.

The chain carries TRBV27 and TRBJ1-3; TRBD1 is a possible D gene (6 bases). Germline CDR1 and CDR2: MNHEY and SMNVEV (reference sequence). CDR3 length: 16 amino acids. Trimming shortened V by 0 bases and J by 0 bases, and 9 bases separated the two germline ends. The CDR3 region is CASSLSGGGSGNTIYF. CDR3 coding DNA: TGTGCCAGCAGTTTATCAGGGGGTGGCTCTGGAAACACCATATATTTT.

V usage is TRBV5-4 and J usage is TRBJ2-1; no definite D call. Germline V gene lookup returns CDR1 SGHNT and CDR2 YYREEE (reference sequence). The CDR3 is 13 amino acids. V was shortened by 4 bases and J by 5 bases, with 10 bases between the two germline ends. The chain's CDR3 is CASSRDWNNEQFF. DNA for the CDR3: TGTGCCAGCAGCCGTGACTGGAACAATGAGCAGTTCTTC.

The V call is TRBV5-1, the J call TRBJ2-5, with 10 bases that match TRBD2. The CDR3 has 15 amino acids. V gave up 3 bases and J gave up 5 bases; unmatched junction bases: 7. Germline-derived CDR1 and CDR2 are SGHRS and YFSETQ. DNA of the CDR3: TGCGCCAGCAGCTCACATAGCGGGAGGCCGGAGACCCAGTACTTC. Its protein is CASSSHSGRPETQYF.

The chain carries TRBV27 and TRBJ1-1; D remains ambiguous. CDR1 is MNHEY and CDR2 is SMNVEV in the germline V gene (reference sequence). The CDR3 length is 11 residues. The V gene lost 7 bases and the J gene lost 7 bases, with 10 bases spanning the gap. The DNA for the CDR3 is TGTGCCAGCATCCAAGGAGTTGAAGCTTTCTTT. Protein sequence: CASIQGVEAFF.

In its sample, this clone was seen a few times. This chain uses TRBV30 with TRBJ1-2; 7 nucleotides match TRBD1. Germline V lookup: CDR1 GTSNPN, CDR2 SVGIG (reference sequence). This CDR3 comprises 13 residues. V was clipped by 1 base and J by 7 bases; unmatched bases: 6. The CDR3 region is CAWSDPRTGGYTF. The CDR3 DNA reads as TGTGCCTGGAGTGACCCCCGGACAGGTGGCTACACCTTC.

This clone has a handful of counts. The rearrangement links TRBV4-1 to TRBJ2-4; 7 bases align to TRBD1. From germline, CDR1 is MGHRA and CDR2 YSYEKL. This CDR3 has 16 residues. V trimming: 1 base; J trimming: 8 bases; junction bases outside the gene matches: 11. As DNA, the CDR3 is TGCGCCAGCAGCCAAGGATCATCAGGGGGAAGGGACATTCAGTACTTC. Translated: CASSQGSSGGRDIQYF.

The J gene is TRBJ1-2, the V gene TRBV28, with TRBD1 matching 11 bases. Trimming removed 4 bases from V and 4 bases from J; junction bases left unmatched: 17. CDR1 is MDHEN and CDR2 is SYDVKM in the germline V gene. This CDR3 has 19 amino acids. CDR3 sequence (DNA): TGTGCCAGCAGTTATGGGGGGCTTGGGACAGGGGGACGTGGCTATGGCTACACCTTC. Its protein is CASSYGGLGTGGRGYGYTF.

The CDR3 here is CASSKTCSETGDTQYF. The CDR3 DNA follows: TGTGCCAGCAGCAAGACTTGTTCGGAAACAGGGGATACGCAGTATTTT. The V and J genes are TRBV21-1 and TRBJ2-3; the listed D gene, TRBD1, was not tested against the DNA. TRBV21-1 has pseudogene status. The CDR3 is made up of 16 amino acids.

V usage is TRBV7-8 and J usage is TRBJ2-5; a possible D gene is TRBD1 (5 bases). Matching the DNA end better, TRBJ2-7 makes the J call doubtful. Germline V gene data show CDR1 as SGHVS and CDR2 as FQNEAQ. The CDR3 consists of 13 residues. CDR3 sequence (DNA): TGTGCCAGCAGCACCCTTCAGGGTTACGAGCAGTACTTC. Translation: CASSTLQGYEQYF.

This rearrangement joins TRBV7-9 to TRBJ2-7, with TRBD1 identical over 7 bases. Trimming removed 6 bases from V and 3 bases from J; junction bases left unmatched: 11. Germline CDR1 reads SEHNR; CDR2 reads FQNEAQ (reference sequence). The CDR3 consists of 15 residues. CDR3 in amino acids: CASSAPGQSFYEQYF. The CDR3 DNA is TGTGCCAGCAGTGCTCCGGGACAGAGTTTCTACGAGCAGTACTTC.

The chain is built from TRBV7-9 and TRBJ2-3; tentative D call: TRBD1 (5 bases). The CDR3 consists of 14 residues. V was cut by 5 bases and J by 3 bases, with 12 bases left in between. CDR1 and CDR2 from the germline V gene are SEHNR and FQNEAQ (reference sequence). DNA for the CDR3: TGTGCCAGCAGCCCCCCAGGGCCAACAGATACGCAGTATTTT. It specifies CASSPPGPTDTQYF.